This T cell receptor (beta chain) stems from a study of blood T cell repertoires in COVID-19. V shed 3 bases and J shed 13 bases, with 16 bases lying between them. Germline-derived CDR1 and CDR2 are MDHEN and SYDVKM. This CDR3 region has 13 residues. The assay was immunoSEQ multiplex PCR, and TCRdb's table has in-frame clones only and misses some. The table includes about 150,000 clones, roughly 79% detected once. The chain recombines TRBV28 with TRBJ1-5; D possibly corresponds to TRBD1 (6 bases). Sequencing was done on a sample of peripheral blood. This TCR derives from a woman between 55 and 75 years old with active or convalescent COVID-19. The CDR3 nucleotides are TGTGCCAGCAGTTTGCCGCCGGGACAAAAGCAGCATTTT. This gives the protein CASSLPPGQKQHF.